The clone carrying this T cell receptor (beta chain) was observed a handful of times. The data derive from a study of T cells after yellow fever vaccination. Across the study: When fractions had low cell numbers, they were prepared with SMART-Seq v4 Ultra Low Input.

TCRdb used MiXCR to reprocess the 5' RACE reads, holding one entry per CDR3 protein. This sample has over 70,000 distinct CDR3 sequences; 7.5% to 8% occur once, and the top ten carry roughly 41%. Germline CDR1 is LNHDA and CDR2 is SQIVND (reference sequence). The CDR3 is made up of 15 amino acids. The germline V and J ends were trimmed by 3 bases and 2 bases, with 13 bases remaining between them. The chain is built from TRBV19 and TRBJ1-1; D possibly corresponds to TRBD1 (6 bases). This sequence was found in a man aged 25 to 40 who received the YFV17D yellow fever vaccine. This sample comprised CD8+ T cells sorted from PBMCs, obtained on the day of the yellow fever booster vaccination. As DNA, the CDR3 is TGTGCCAGTAGTATCTGGGGGCAGACAAACACTGAAGCTTTCTTT. It yields the protein CASSIWGQTNTEAFF.